This is a list of T cell receptor beta chains from one sample in a study of blood T cell repertoires in COVID-19. Assay: immunoSEQ multiplex PCR; the TCRdb copy retains only in-frame clones and omits some. The sample has hundreds of thousands of clones; roughly 91% are singletons. Sequenced input: peripheral blood. These receptors were collected from a man aged 40-55 years with acute or convalescent COVID-19. Both conserved end residues are part of each CDR3. The D gene is left open where the match is weak. Not all rows give a size; the values are once, few, many and, for expanded clones, a class.

V	size	D	J	DNA	CDR3
TRBV3-1/TRBV3-2	.	.	TRBJ1-3	TGTGCCAGCAGCCTCGGAGTAGACTCTGGAAACACCATATATTTT	CASSLGVDSGNTIYF
TRBV24-1	.	TRBD2	TRBJ2-5	TGTGCCACCAGCGGGGGGCAAGAGACCCAGTACTTC	CATSGGQETQYF
TRBV2	.	TRBD1	TRBJ2-7	TGTGCCAGCAGCCGAATGCCGGGACAGGGCTACGAGCAGTACTTC	CASSRMPGQGYEQYF
TRBV6-5	.	TRBD1	TRBJ1-1	TGTGCCAGCACCGGACAGGGAAACACTGAAGCTTTCTTT	CASTGQGNTEAFF
TRBV5-1	once	.	TRBJ2-3	TGCGCCAGCAGCTTGCTCCTCAAAGGGGCAGATACGCAGTATTTT	CASSLLLKGADTQYF
TRBV7-2	.	.	TRBJ1-2	TGTGCCAGCAGCTCAACGAGGTTGTATGGCTACACCTTC	CASSSTRLYGYTF
TRBV6-5	.	.	TRBJ1-5	TGTGCCAGCAGCGGCGCATCGGGAGTCGATCAGCCCCAGCATTTT	CASSGASGVDQPQHF
TRBV27	.	TRBD1	TRBJ2-1	TGTGCCAGCAGTCGGATGGACAGGGCGACAAATGAGCAGTTCTTC	CASSRMDRATNEQFF
TRBV18	.	TRBD1	TRBJ2-7	TGTGCCACCCGGGGACAGGCGGGCTACGAGCAGTACTTC	CATRGQAGYEQYF
TRBV24-1	.	TRBD1	TRBJ1-2	TGTGCCACCAGTGATCTTACAGGGGTCCAGGGAGGCTACACCTTC	CATSDLTGVQGGYTF
TRBV6-6	.	.	TRBJ1-2	TGTGCCAGCAGTTACGATGGGGGCGACTATGGCTACACCTTC	CASSYDGGDYGYTF
TRBV29-1	.	TRBD1	TRBJ1-1	TGCAGCGTGGGACAGGGGGGTACTGAAGCTTTCTTT	CSVGQGGTEAFF
TRBV5-1	once	.	TRBJ1-4	TGCGCCAGCAGCTTGGAGTGGGGCGAAAAACTGTTTTTT	CASSLEWGEKLFF
TRBV23-1	.	TRBD2	TRBJ2-3	TGCGCCAGCGATACTAGCGGGGGAGTCACAGATACGCAGTATTTT	CASDTSGGVTDTQYF
TRBV20-1	few	.	TRBJ2-7	TGCAGTGCTAGTGTTCCAGGGCCCTACGAGCAGTACTTC	CSASVPGPYEQYF
TRBV5-4	.	.	TRBJ1-2	TGTGCCAGCAGCTTGGGCAGAAACTATGGCTACACCTTC	CASSLGRNYGYTF
TRBV7-2	.	TRBD1	TRBJ1-2	TGTGCCAGCAGCCCCCGGACAGGCCCGGGCTACACCTTC	CASSPRTGPGYTF
TRBV18	.	TRBD1	TRBJ1-6	TGTGCCAGCTCACTAGCCCGGACAGGGGTACGTTCACCCCTCCACTTT	CASSLARTGVRSPLHF
TRBV7-8	many	.	TRBJ1-1	TGTGCCAGCAGCTTAGAACGGAGCACTGAAGCTTTCTTT	CASSLERSTEAFF
TRBV5-6	.	.	TRBJ1-3	TGTGCCAGCAGCTTGGCCTGGAGTCCGTTAACTGGAAACACCATATATTTT	CASSLAWSPLTGNTIYF
TRBV3-1/TRBV3-2	.	TRBD2	TRBJ2-4	TGTGCCAGCAGCCAAGGAGCGGGGAATCAGTACTTC	CASSQGAGNQYF
TRBV15	.	.	TRBJ1-4	TGTGCCACCAGCACCCTAGGAGGCGGGGGTAATGAAAAACTGTTTTTT	CATSTLGGGGNEKLFF
TRBV19	once	TRBD1	TRBJ2-3	TGTGCCAGTAGTTCGGGACAGCTTTCAGATACGCAGTATTTT	CASSSGQLSDTQYF
TRBV12-5	.	TRBD1	TRBJ2-1	TGTGCTACAGTTCAGGGGGCTTACAATGAGCAGTTCTTC	CATVQGAYNEQFF
TRBV5-8	.	TRBD1	TRBJ2-3	TGTGCCATCTCATTACAGGGGGCAGATACGCAGTATTTT	CAISLQGADTQYF
TRBV5-1	.	TRBD2	TRBJ2-1	TGCGCCAGCAGCTCTACAAATTTAGCGGGGGGGTACTACAATGAGCAGTTCTTC	CASSSTNLAGGYYNEQFF
TRBV6-1	.	TRBD1	TRBJ1-1	TGTGCGACAGGGGGCTCTGAGAACACTGAAGCTTTCTTT	CATGGSENTEAFF